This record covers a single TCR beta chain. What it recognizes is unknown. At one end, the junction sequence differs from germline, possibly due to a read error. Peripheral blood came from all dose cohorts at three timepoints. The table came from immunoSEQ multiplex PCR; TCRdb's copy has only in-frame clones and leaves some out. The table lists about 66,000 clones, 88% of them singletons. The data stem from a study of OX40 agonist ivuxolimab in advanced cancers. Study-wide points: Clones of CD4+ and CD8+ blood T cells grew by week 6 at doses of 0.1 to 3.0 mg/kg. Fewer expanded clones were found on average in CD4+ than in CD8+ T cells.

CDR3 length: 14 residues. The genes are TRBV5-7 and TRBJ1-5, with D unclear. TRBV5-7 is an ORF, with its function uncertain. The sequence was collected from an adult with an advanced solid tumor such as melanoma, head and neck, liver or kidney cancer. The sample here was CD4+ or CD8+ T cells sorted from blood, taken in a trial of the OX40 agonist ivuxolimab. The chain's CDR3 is CASSPPVSQSAPAF. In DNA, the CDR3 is TGTGCCAGCAGCCCCCCCGTCAGTCAATCAGCCCCAGCATTT.